Below, 20 T cell receptor beta chains from the same sample are listed, as sequenced in a study of spatial heterogeneity in lung cancer (dated by TCRdb to about 2019). Summary of the overall study and its limitations: The tumor nonsynonymous mutation count correlated with the number of expanded alpha and beta TCRs within the tumor.

The time point label corresponds to: sample taken at primary tumor resection. These TCRs are of unknown antigen specificity. Libraries were made using 5' RACE. TCRdb shows the sequencer as NextSeq 500. TCRdb reprocessed the public reads (quality trimming at Q25 with fastp, clone calling with MiXCR) and kept in-frame beta chains. Under each unique CDR3 protein, matching rows form one entry showing the most common genes and DNA. The sample has approximately 26,000 distinct CDR3 sequences on record, more than 8% of them singletons. Clones ranked in the top ten supply 7.5% to 8% of the sample. The sequencing used lung tumor tissue, collected at surgery. Receptors were obtained from a male donor with early-stage non-small cell lung cancer.

This clonotype was counted ten times or more. The chain joins TRBV5-1 to TRBJ2-1; 11 nucleotides align to TRBD1. V was pared by 3 bases and J by 4 bases, with 15 bases of the junction left unmatched. This CDR3 is built from 19 residues. Germline assignment: CDR1 SGHRS and CDR2 YFSETQ. The CDR3 DNA follows: TGCGCCAGCAGCTCGGAGGGACAGGGGGTCTCTTCTTCGTACAATGAGCAGTTCTTC. Residues: CASSSEGQGVSSSYNEQFF.

This clonotype was seen many times. The rearrangement joins TRBV7-2 to TRBJ2-2, with a weak D call TRBD2 (6 bases). The CDR3 is 16 residues long. Trimming left V 3 bases short and J 8 bases short, with 19 bases between. From germline, CDR1 is SGHTA and CDR2 FQGNSA. The CDR3 spells CASSFRRAGGPGELFF. CDR3 DNA sequence: TGTGCCAGCAGCTTCCGTCGAGCGGGCGGTCCGGGGGAGCTGTTTTTT.

Judged by abundance, this clonotype is medium-sized (0.01 to 0.1%). V gene TRBV10-3 combines with J gene TRBJ2-7, with 8 nucleotides matching TRBD2. V was pared by 10 bases and J by 2 bases, with 16 bases of the junction left unmatched. Germline V gene lookup returns CDR1 ENHRY and CDR2 SYGVKD. CDR3 length: 16 residues. CDR3 region: CATQLGFRRGAYEQYF. The CDR3 DNA reads as TGTGCCACCCAACTCGGGTTCCGGCGGGGGGCCTACGAGCAGTACTTC.

In its sample, this clonotype was seen many times. This chain joins TRBV20-1 and TRBJ2-1; D gene unclear. In germline, CDR1 is DFQATT, CDR2 SNEGSKA (reference sequence). The CDR3 runs 13 residues. V gave up 5 bases and J gave up 7 bases, with 15 bases separating them. The chain's CDR3 is CSAAVLNRNEQFF. The CDR3 region has the DNA TGCAGTGCTGCCGTACTAAACAGAAATGAGCAGTTCTTC.

The chain recombines TRBV14 with TRBJ2-7, with a weak D call TRBD1 (5 bases). V shed 1 base and J shed 3 bases, with 13 bases lying between them. Germline V gene sequence: CDR1 SGHDN, CDR2 FVKESK. The CDR3 runs to 15 residues. The CDR3 DNA follows: TGTGCCAGCAGCCAAGGACGGCAGGGTATCTACGAGCAGTACTTC. This translates into CASSQGRQGIYEQYF. The full variable domain, rest sourced from reference TRBV14 and TRBJ2-7, is EAGVTQFPSHSVIEKGQTVTLRCDPISGHDNLYWYRRVMGKEIKFLLHFVKESKQDESGMPNNRFLAERTGGTYSTLKVQPAELEDSGVYFCASSQGRQGIYEQYFGPGTRLTVT.

This clonotype was counted only a few times. This chain connects TRBV5-1 to TRBJ2-3; 7 bases are a match to TRBD2. Germline trimming cut 2 bases from V and 4 bases from J; bases unmatched to any gene: 1. CDR3 length: 13 amino acids. Germline values: CDR1 SGHRS, CDR2 YFSETQ. This CDR3 reads CASSFGGADTQYF. CDR3 sequence (DNA): TGCGCCAGCAGCTTTGGGGGGGCAGATACGCAGTATTTT.

This clonotype was seen only a few times. The chain recombines TRBV3-1 with TRBJ2-2, with D tentatively TRBD1 (5 bases). This CDR3 comprises 16 residues. With 6 bases removed from V and 4 bases from J, the gap between germline ends came to 18 bases. Germline CDR1 is LGHDT and CDR2 is YNNKEL (reference sequence). The CDR3 nucleotides read TGTGCCAGCAGTACCTTAGGGGCGCAGGGCACCGGGGAGCTGTTTTTT. Translation: CASSTLGAQGTGELFF.

This clonotype appeared many times. The chain combines TRBV5-5 with TRBJ1-5; TRBD1 might be the D (6 bases). CDR3 size: 17 residues. The germline V and J ends were trimmed by 6 bases and 1 base, with 20 bases remaining between them. The germline V gene has CDR1 SGHKS and CDR2 YYEKEE (reference sequence). The CDR3 loop is CASTLAVGGPSNQPQHF. The CDR3 DNA follows: TGTGCCAGCACCCTGGCTGTAGGGGGGCCGAGCAATCAGCCCCAGCATTTT.

V and J are TRBV7-8 and TRBJ1-5, with 8 bases fitting TRBD1. Germline V CDR1 and CDR2: SGHVS, FQNEAQ. V lost 5 bases, J lost 6 bases, and 9 bases stayed unmatched. This CDR3 has 15 amino acids. The CDR3 DNA is TGTGCCAGCAGCACAGATCAGGGGGCACGTCAGCCCCAGCATTTT. This codes for CASSTDQGARQPQHF.

This clonotype was counted ten times or more. The chain is built from TRBV4-3 and TRBJ2-6; either TRBD1 or TRBD2 may supply D (5 bases each). The germline CDR1 and CDR2 sequences are LGHNA and YSLEER. This CDR3 comprises 16 residues. V was trimmed by 0 bases and J by 4 bases, leaving 10 bases between them. This CDR3 reads CASSQDRGTGANVLTF. The CDR3 region has the DNA TGCGCCAGCAGCCAAGATCGAGGGACCGGGGCCAACGTCCTGACTTTC.

This clonotype was counted a few times. The chain couples TRBV7-2 to TRBJ2-2; D remains unclear. This CDR3 has 16 amino acids. Germline V CDR1 and CDR2: SGHTA, FQGNSA. V was shortened by 2 bases and J by 0 bases, with 10 bases between the two germline ends. The chain's CDR3 is CASSLIVSSNTGELFF. In DNA, the CDR3 is TGTGCCAGCAGCTTAATCGTTAGCTCGAACACCGGGGAGCTGTTTTTT. The full variable domain, its missing parts supplied by reference TRBV7-2 and TRBJ2-2, is GAGVSQSPSNKVTEKGKDVELRCDPISGHTALYWYRQSLGQGLEFLIYFQGNSAPDKSGLPSDRFSAERTGGSVSTLTIQRTQQEDSAVYLCASSLIVSSNTGELFFGEGSRLTVL.

This clonotype showed up many times. This chain links TRBV7-9 with TRBJ2-5, with D perhaps TRBD1 (6 bases). Germline V gene lookup returns CDR1 SEHNR and CDR2 FQNEAQ (reference sequence). V was cut by 6 bases and J by 3 bases, with 11 bases left in between. The CDR3 has 13 amino acids. The CDR3 coding sequence is TGTGCCAGCAGGCATAACAGGGAAGAGACCCAGTACTTC. Encoded protein: CASRHNREETQYF.

This clonotype was picked up many times. The rearrangement links TRBV7-9 to TRBJ1-5; D is unclear. CDR1 and CDR2 (germline): SEHNR, FQNEAQ (reference sequence). The CDR3 extends over 14 amino acids. V lost 5 bases to trimming and J lost 0 bases, with 8 bases between them. The CDR3, as DNA: TGTGCCAGCAGCCTTTTGGATAGCAATCAGCCCCAGCATTTT. It specifies CASSLLDSNQPQHF.

By proportion, this clonotype is medium-sized. The chain carries TRBV7-2 and TRBJ2-1; D may be TRBD2 (6 bases). This CDR3 is 15 amino acids long. The germline V gene has CDR1 SGHTA and CDR2 FQGNSA. Trimming removed 8 bases at V and 5 bases at J, with 19 bases between. CDR3 sequence (DNA): TGTGCCAGCGGAACGGAGCGGGTTCGAAACAATGAGCAGTTCTTC. Translation: CASGTERVRNNEQFF.

This clonotype occurred many times. The rearrangement joins TRBV5-6 to TRBJ2-1; 7 bases fit TRBD1. The CDR3 covers 15 residues. Trimming took 1 base from V and 7 from J; bases not matched to a gene: 8. In germline, CDR1 is SGHDT, CDR2 YYEEEE. The CDR3 region has the DNA TGTGCCAGCAGCTTGTCAGGGGGAATTAGGAATGAGCAGTTCTTC. Translating it yields CASSLSGGIRNEQFF.

This chain links TRBV7-6 with TRBJ2-7; the D gene could be TRBD1 or TRBD2 (6 bases each). Germline V gene lookup returns CDR1 SGHVS and CDR2 FNYEAQ. The CDR3 loop spans 16 amino acids. V was pared by 4 bases and J by 4 bases, with 20 bases between. CDR3 nucleotide sequence: TGTGCCAGCAGCTACACAGGGTCCAGGGGAGGTTACGAGCAGTACTTC. It is translated as CASSYTGSRGGYEQYF.

The V and J genes are TRBV7-3 and TRBJ2-1, with 8 bases fitting TRBD1. The germline CDR1 and CDR2 sequences are SGHTA and FQGTGA. The CDR3 extends over 15 amino acids. V lost 1 base, J lost 7 bases, and 6 bases stayed unmatched. The CDR3 DNA reads as TGTGCCAGCAGCTTAATACAGGGGGAGGAAAATGAGCAGTTCTTC. This translates into CASSLIQGEENEQFF. The variable domain in full, completed from reference TRBV7-3 and TRBJ2-1, reads GAGVSQTPSNKVTEKGKYVELRCDPISGHTALYWYRQSLGQGPEFLIYFQGTGAADDSGLPNDRFFAVRPEGSVSTLKIQRTERGDSAVYLCASSLIQGEENEQFFGPGTRLTVL.

At least ten counts were recorded for this clonotype. CDR3 DNA: TGTGCCAGCAGCCCCCGACAGGGGGCTTATACTGAAGCTTTCTTT. It codes for CASSPRQGAYTEAFF. The chain has TRBV7-6 and TRBJ1-1; 10 nucleotides match TRBD1. The CDR3 length is 15 residues. Trimming took 5 bases from V and 5 from J; bases not matched to a gene: 8. From germline, CDR1 is SGHVS and CDR2 FNYEAQ.

The gene calls are TRBV10-3 and TRBJ1-5; D is undetermined. Trimming shortened V by 2 bases and J by 6 bases, and 23 bases separated the two germline ends. The CDR3 extends over 18 amino acids. Germline V gene lookup returns CDR1 ENHRY and CDR2 SYGVKD. This chain's CDR3 is CAISEDDNFSGLFQPQHF. The CDR3 DNA follows: TGTGCCATCAGTGAGGATGACAATTTTTCGGGGTTGTTTCAGCCCCAGCATTTT.

There are a few counts of this clonotype. The chain employs TRBV7-2 and TRBJ2-3; maybe TRBD2 (5 bases). The CDR3 consists of 14 residues. The germline V and J ends were trimmed by 7 bases and 5 bases, with 16 bases remaining between them. Germline lookup yields CDR1 SGHTA and CDR2 FQGNSA. CDR3 residues: CASTSTPAVDTQYF. The DNA of the CDR3 is TGTGCCAGCACCTCCACCCCAGCGGTAGATACGCAGTATTTT.